The sequence of this T cell receptor (beta chain) was determined in a study of neurological immune-mediated disorders. Study results and limitations: CDR3 amino acid sequences of expanded clones were not shared across subjects, a result suggesting private repertoires in all groups.

TCRdb re-called the 5' RACE reads with MiXCR, one entry per CDR3 protein. The sample lists tens of thousands of distinct CDR3 sequences; 20% to 30% were seen once. The sample holds many counts of this clonotype. Its antigen is still unknown. The unsorted libraries originated from 2 million PBMCs that had been stored at -80 C. The germline CDR1 and CDR2 sequences are MGHRA and YSYEKL. V lost 0 bases, J lost 4 bases, and 4 bases stayed unmatched. The CDR3 has 16 amino acids. This sequence originates from a woman aged 70-85 years in good health. Sequenced input: PBMCs. The rearrangement links TRBV4-1 to TRBJ2-5; 11 positions match TRBD2. The CDR3 region has the DNA TGCGCCAGCAGCCAAGAGGGTGGACTAGCGGGAGAGACCCAGTACTTC. It specifies CASSQEGGLAGETQYF.